These 25 T cell receptor beta chains were sequenced from one sample in a study of shared clonotypes between healthy human individuals. Measured with immunoSEQ multiplex PCR; TCRdb has only the in-frame clones, and not every one. The sample includes around 2.5 million clones, 80% to 95% of them seen just once. Sequences were obtained from naive CD4+ T cells from PBMCs. Subset reported: CD45RA+ positively selected. These receptors were taken from a man aged 18 to 29 in good health. Some clones in this sample may be carry-over from other donors' samples.

This rearrangement joins TRBV7-9 to TRBJ2-1; 9 nucleotides align to TRBD2. From germline, CDR1 is SEHNR and CDR2 FQNEAQ (reference sequence). With V trimmed by 2 bases and J by 4 bases, 9 bases remained unmatched. This CDR3 contains 17 residues. The CDR3 DNA sequence: TGTGCCAGCAGCTTACTTGCGGGAGGGAGCCTGTACAATGAGCAGTTCTTC. It translates to CASSLLAGGSLYNEQFF.

This sequence joins TRBV7-9 and TRBJ2-3; D gene ambiguous. CDR3 length equals 15 residues. From germline, CDR1 is SEHNR and CDR2 FQNEAQ (reference sequence). Trimming shortened V by 2 bases and J by 8 bases, and 17 bases separated the two germline ends. CDR3 coding DNA: TGTGCCAGCAGCTTATCCAGGTCGCCTGGCGGTACGCAGTATTTT. It translates to CASSLSRSPGGTQYF.

The gene calls are TRBV7-2 and TRBJ2-1; 8 bases match TRBD2. The germline gives CDR1 SGHTA, CDR2 FQGNSA. The CDR3 spans 15 residues. With 3 bases clipped from V and 2 bases from J, the junction kept 3 bases outside the gene matches. CDR3 coding DNA: TGTGCCAGCAGCTTCGAAGCGGGAGCCTACAATGAGCAGTTCTTC. Protein sequence: CASSFEAGAYNEQFF. The full variable domain, its missing parts supplied by reference TRBV7-2 and TRBJ2-1, is GAGVSQSPSNKVTEKGKDVELRCDPISGHTALYWYRQSLGQGLEFLIYFQGNSAPDKSGLPSDRFSAERTGGSVSTLTIQRTQQEDSAVYLCASSFEAGAYNEQFFGPGTRLTVL.

CDR3 loop: CASSQDLAGYSRNEQFF. The CDR3 nucleotides read TGCGCCAGCAGCCAAGACTTGGCGGGATATTCGCGGAATGAGCAGTTCTTC. The rearrangement joins TRBV4-3 to TRBJ2-1; the D gene is possibly TRBD2 (6 bases). The CDR3 contains 17 residues. The V gene's germline CDR1 is LGHNA and CDR2 YSLEER. Trimming took off 0 bases at V and 7 bases at J, with 19 bases between the two ends.

V is TRBV29-1 and J is TRBJ1-1; D gene ambiguous. Per the germline V gene, CDR1 is SQVTM and CDR2 is ANQGSEA. The V end was cut by 7 bases, the J end by 0 bases, with 12 bases between. The CDR3 runs to 13 residues. The CDR3 bases are TGCAGCGCCCTATCGAGCATGAACACTGAAGCTTTCTTT. It specifies CSALSSMNTEAFF. Variable domain in full (rest from reference TRBV29-1 and TRBJ1-1): SAVISQKPSRDICQRGTSLTIQCQVDSQVTMMFWYRQQPGQSLTLIATANQGSEATYESGFVIDKFPISRPNLTFSTLTVSNMSPEDSSIYLCSALSSMNTEAFFGQGTRLTVV.

This chain uses TRBV4-2 with TRBJ2-7; 8 bases are a match to TRBD2. The CDR3 is made up of 15 amino acids. CDR1 LGHNA and CDR2 YNFKEQ come from the germline V gene. J gave up 5 bases and V 1 base, and 7 bases lay outside the gene matches. The CDR3 protein is CASSQGGREVNEQYF. The CDR3 coding sequence is TGTGCCAGCAGCCAAGGGGGGCGGGAGGTAAACGAGCAGTACTTC.

V is TRBV28 and J is TRBJ2-1, with 8 positions matching TRBD2. The CDR3 sequence is 16 residues long. The ends lost 1 base at V and 3 bases at J; junction bases unmatched: 5. In germline, CDR1 is MDHEN, CDR2 SYDVKM. The CDR3 reads CASSLFTSGHYNEQFF. For the CDR3, the DNA is TGTGCCAGCAGTTTATTTACTAGCGGACACTACAATGAGCAGTTCTTC.

The chain is built from TRBV11-3 and TRBJ2-5; the D gene is possibly TRBD1 (5 bases). Germline lookup yields CDR1 SGHNT and CDR2 YENEEA. Trimming removed 5 bases from V and 4 bases from J, with 17 bases in between. The CDR3 contains 15 residues. The CDR3 spells CASSAGRGSAETQYF. In DNA form, the CDR3 reads TGTGCCAGCAGCGCCGGAAGGGGTAGTGCAGAGACCCAGTACTTC. The full variable domain, with the rest looked up from reference TRBV11-3 and TRBJ2-5, is EAGVVQSPRYKIIEKKQPVAFWCNPISGHNTLYWYLQNLGQGPELLIRYENEEAVDDSQLPKDRFSAERLKGVDSTLKIQPAELGDSAVYLCASSAGRGSAETQYFGPGTRLLVL.

CDR3 in DNA: TGTGCCAGCAGCGACCGGACTAGTTCCAATGAGCAGTTCTTC. The encoded protein is CASSDRTSSNEQFF. The V gene is TRBV9, the J gene TRBJ2-1; 7 nucleotides match TRBD2. CDR1 and CDR2 (germline): SGDLS, YYNGEE. With V trimmed by 3 bases and J by 6 bases, 6 bases remained unmatched. The CDR3 consists of 14 residues. Using reference TRBV9 and TRBJ2-1 for the parts outside the CDR3, the full variable domain is DSGVTQTPKHLITATGQRVTLRCSPRSGDLSVYWYQQSLDQGLQFLIQYYNGEERAKGNILERFSAQQFPDLHSELNLSSLELGDSALYFCASSDRTSSNEQFFGPGTRLTVL.

The DNA of the CDR3 is TGTGCCAGCAGTGGGGACACAGATACGCAGTATTTT. Encoded protein: CASSGDTDTQYF. The chain carries TRBV6-1 and TRBJ2-3; D is unresolved. Germline V gene sequence: CDR1 MNHNS, CDR2 SASEGT. The V and J ends lost 4 bases and 2 bases respectively, with 4 bases between them. The CDR3 length is 12 residues.

V gene TRBV5-4 combines with J gene TRBJ2-2; D unresolved. The CDR3 consists of 15 residues. V dropped 0 bases and J dropped 1 base, with 7 bases sitting between them. Germline assignment: CDR1 SGHNT and CDR2 YYREEE (reference sequence). The CDR3 coding sequence is TGTGCCAGCAGCTTGGTTGGCATGAACACCGGGGAGCTGTTTTTT. This codes for CASSLVGMNTGELFF.

The rearrangement joins TRBV5-4 to TRBJ2-1, with 12 bases identical to TRBD2. CDR1 and CDR2 (germline): SGHNT, YYREEE (reference sequence). Trimming took 3 bases from V and 8 from J; bases not matched to a gene: 9. The CDR3 has 16 amino acids. CDR3 coding DNA: TGTGCCAGCAGCTCCCCGACTAGCGGGAGAATATATGAGCAGTTCTTC. This encodes CASSSPTSGRIYEQFF.

The genes are TRBV28 and TRBJ2-5; D is ambiguous. Germline values: CDR1 MDHEN, CDR2 SYDVKM. The CDR3 is 14 amino acids. With 5 bases removed from V and 4 bases from J, the gap between germline ends came to 14 bases. CDR3 loop: CASSGYDGPETQYF. CDR3 sequence (DNA): TGTGCCAGCAGTGGATACGACGGACCAGAGACCCAGTACTTC.

The rearrangement uses TRBV7-2 and TRBJ2-1; 8 nucleotides align to TRBD2. Looked up from germline, CDR1 is SGHTA and CDR2 is FQGNSA. Losses at the gene ends were 4 bases for V and 3 bases for J; bases not matched to a gene: 2. The CDR3 extends over 14 amino acids. The CDR3 DNA sequence: TGTGCCAGCAGCTGGGGGACTAGCTACAATGAGCAGTTCTTC. Translating gives CASSWGTSYNEQFF.

Points on this clone: At one end the junction does not follow the germline gene, possibly because of a read error. The chain carries TRBV11-2 and TRBJ2-7; D may be TRBD1 or TRBD2 (5 bases each). Per germline, CDR1 SGHAT and CDR2 FQNNGV. The CDR3 covers 14 residues. The CDR3, as DNA: TGTGCCAGCAGATTAGCAGGGACCCCCTACGAGCAGTACTTC. This sequence encodes CASRLAGTPYEQYF.

The chain links TRBV7-9 to TRBJ2-2; 8 bases are shared with TRBD1. The CDR3 consists of 15 residues. Germline CDR1 reads SEHNR; CDR2 reads FQNEAQ (reference sequence). J lost 4 bases, V lost 9 bases, and 10 bases had no gene match. Here the CDR3 DNA reads TGTGCCAGTAGAAGGACAGGGATGAGCACCGGGGAGCTGTTTTTT. This translates into CASRRTGMSTGELFF.

Points on this clone: The sample contains more than one DNA sequence encoding this CDR3. The rearrangement links TRBV7-8 to TRBJ2-1; unclear D gene. The CDR3 spans 12 residues. The ends were cut back, 0 bases at V and 5 bases at J, with 2 bases in the middle. Germline values: CDR1 SGHVS, CDR2 FQNEAQ. CDR3 amino acids: CASSLADNEQFF. CDR3 coding DNA: TGTGCCAGCAGCTTAGCTGACAATGAGCAGTTCTTC.

The genes are TRBV7-9 and TRBJ2-7; tentatively, D is TRBD1 or TRBD2 (5 bases each). Trimming shortened V by 6 bases and J by 12 bases, and 24 bases separated the two germline ends. CDR3 length: 14 residues. The V gene's germline CDR1 is SEHNR and CDR2 FQNEAQ (reference sequence). The CDR3 here is CASRPPWETVPLYF. Here the CDR3 DNA reads TGTGCCAGCAGGCCACCTTGGGAGACAGTTCCTCTGTACTTC.

The chain has TRBV6-6 and TRBJ1-5; D remains ambiguous. With 4 bases removed from V and 4 bases from J, the gap between germline ends came to 5 bases. The germline V gene has CDR1 MNHNY and CDR2 SVGAGI (reference sequence). CDR3 length: 12 residues. The DNA of the CDR3 is TGTGCCAGCAGTTCACAGAATCAGCCCCAGCATTTT. The encoded protein is CASSSQNQPQHF.

The chain carries TRBV6-1 and TRBJ2-7, with 10 bases aligning to TRBD2. Germline V lookup: CDR1 MNHNS, CDR2 SASEGT. CDR3 length: 14 residues. The J segment lost 3 bases and the V segment lost 6 bases, leaving 5 bases of the junction unmatched. The CDR3, as DNA: TGTGCCAGCAGCCTTAGCGGGAGGAACTACGAGCAGTACTTC. Translating gives CASSLSGRNYEQYF.

The CDR3 reads CASSSRGDRGAGDTGELFF. The DNA for the CDR3 is TGTGCCAGCAGCTCTAGAGGGGACAGGGGTGCAGGGGACACCGGGGAGCTGTTTTTT. This chain links TRBV7-6 with TRBJ2-2; 10 nucleotides line up with TRBD1. CDR1 and CDR2 (germline): SGHVS, FNYEAQ. The CDR3 is 19 amino acids. Losses at the gene ends were 4 bases for V and 3 bases for J; bases not matched to a gene: 14.

V and J are TRBV4-1 and TRBJ2-5, with TRBD1 as a possible D gene (6 bases). The length of the CDR3 is 14 residues. Trimming pared 1 base from V and 7 bases from J, leaving 13 bases between. Germline CDR1 reads MGHRA; CDR2 reads YSYEKL. In DNA form, the CDR3 reads TGCGCCAGCAGCCAAGTAGGACAGAAGGGGACCCAGTACTTC. It specifies CASSQVGQKGTQYF.

The V and J genes are TRBV5-4 and TRBJ2-7, with 12 bases aligning to TRBD2. From germline, CDR1 is SGHNT and CDR2 YYREEE (reference sequence). V dropped 4 bases and J dropped 3; count of bases not matched to a gene: 5. The CDR3 spans 15 residues. The DNA for the CDR3 is TGTGCCAGCAGCGGCTCTAGCGGGAGGGACTACGAGCAGTACTTC. Translated, it gives CASSGSSGRDYEQYF.

With regard to this clone: Other nucleotide sequences from this sample produce the same CDR3. The V gene is TRBV2, the J gene TRBJ1-5; TRBD1 is a possible D gene (5 bases). The germline gives CDR1 SNHLY, CDR2 FYNNEI. Deletions cut 4 bases from V and 1 base from J, with 8 bases between. The CDR3 is 14 amino acids. The CDR3 DNA is TGTGCCAGCAGTGTCGGGGGGAGCAATCAGCCCCAGCATTTT. Protein sequence: CASSVGGSNQPQHF.

The chain recombines TRBV21-1 with TRBJ2-7; the D call of TRBD2 is as the table states it, not checked on the DNA. TRBV21-1 is noted as a pseudogene. The length of the CDR3 is 8 residues. In DNA, the CDR3 is TGTGCCAGCAGCCCCCCTCCGGTC. Protein product: CASSPPPV.